The 14 T cell receptor beta chains below all came from one sample that was sequenced in a study of cytomegalovirus exposure and HLA in healthy donors. Libraries were prepared by immunoSEQ multiplex PCR; TCRdb keeps only in-frame clonotypes and omits some of them. The sample lists about 98,000 clones, roughly 87% occurring once. The specimen was PBMCs. The receptors shown here come from a man in his late teens or twenties in good health and CMV-seropositive.

This clone was seen once. J is TRBJ2-2 and V is TRBV7-9; TRBD2 agrees at 7 bases. CDR3 size: 15 residues. V gave up 5 bases and J gave up 3 bases; unmatched junction bases: 6. Germline CDR1 is SEHNR and CDR2 is FQNEAQ (reference sequence). In nucleotides, the CDR3 is TGTGCCAGCAGCCCGGCCGGGGGGTACACCGGGGAGCTGTTTTTT. Translation: CASSPAGGYTGELFF.

This chain joins TRBV18 and TRBJ2-5, with 14 nucleotides matching TRBD2. V was clipped by 5 bases and J by 4 bases; unmatched bases: 9. There are 17 residues in the CDR3. Germline V gene data show CDR1 as KGHSH and CDR2 as LQKENI. DNA of the CDR3: TGTGCCAGCTCATCCCCCGGGACTAGCGGGGGTACAGAGACCCAGTACTTC. This sequence encodes CASSSPGTSGGTETQYF.

V is TRBV9 and J is TRBJ2-5; D is possibly TRBD1 (5 bases). This CDR3 has 15 amino acids. Germline values: CDR1 SGDLS, CDR2 YYNGEE. V shed 3 bases and J shed 5 bases, with 17 bases lying between them. The CDR3 DNA reads TGTGCCAGCAGCGCGAGATATTCAGGGTGGGAGACCCAGTACTTC. Amino acids: CASSARYSGWETQYF.

This clone was observed once. This chain connects TRBV5-4 to TRBJ2-2; tentatively, D is TRBD2 (5 bases). With 3 bases removed from V and 5 bases from J, the gap between germline ends came to 11 bases. Per germline, CDR1 SGHNT and CDR2 YYREEE (reference sequence). This CDR3 is 14 amino acids long. The CDR3 here is CASSYSVGTGELFF. The CDR3 DNA reads TGTGCCAGCAGCTATAGCGTTGGGACCGGGGAGCTGTTTTTT. Variable domain in full (rest from reference TRBV5-4 and TRBJ2-2): ETGVTQSPTHLIKTRGQQVTLRCSSQSGHNTVSWYQQALGQGPQFIFQYYREEENGRGNFPPRFSGLQFPNYSSELNVNALELDDSALYLCASSYSVGTGELFFGEGSRLTVL.

The CDR3 sequence: CASSLKGGGGQETQYF. In nucleotides, the CDR3 is TGTGCCAGCAGTTTAAAGGGCGGGGGGGGACAAGAGACCCAGTACTTC. The chain employs TRBV27 and TRBJ2-5; 9 nucleotides agree with TRBD2. J gave up 2 bases and V 2 bases, and 6 bases lay outside the gene matches. The CDR3 length is 16 residues. CDR1 and CDR2 from the germline V gene are MNHEY and SMNVEV (reference sequence).

The chain has TRBV27 and TRBJ1-1; possibly TRBD1 for D (5 bases). Trimming removed 6 bases at V and 6 bases at J, with 14 bases between. CDR1 MNHEY and CDR2 SMNVEV come from the germline V gene (reference sequence). The length of the CDR3 is 13 residues. CDR3 protein: CASRERGGAEAFF. In nucleotides, the CDR3 is TGTGCCAGCAGAGAGCGGGGCGGGGCTGAAGCTTTCTTT.

V and J are TRBV4-1 and TRBJ1-6; D unclear. The CDR3 loop spans 17 amino acids. Germline loops: CDR1 MGHRA, CDR2 YSYEKL. Trimming cost V 1 base and J 0 bases, with 10 bases left between them. CDR3 nucleotide sequence: TGCGCCAGCAGCCAAGTCTTGCCTAGCTCCTATAATTCACCCCTCCACTTT. Its translation: CASSQVLPSSYNSPLHF.

The V call is TRBV9, the J call TRBJ2-1, with 11 bases matching TRBD2. The CDR3 covers 17 residues. Germline V gene lookup returns CDR1 SGDLS and CDR2 YYNGEE. V lost 3 bases and J lost 0; bases outside the gene matches: 5. The CDR3 nucleotides read TGTGCCAGCAGCGGGACTAGCGGGCTTAGCTCCTACAATGAGCAGTTCTTC. Translating gives CASSGTSGLSSYNEQFF.

The chain has TRBV29-1 and TRBJ1-1; unclear D gene. Germline CDR1 reads SQVTM; CDR2 reads ANQGSEA. V lost 4 bases and J 5 bases, leaving 8 bases between the germline ends. The CDR3 sequence is 11 residues long. The CDR3 nucleotides read TGCAGCGTTGTCGGGAGAACTGAAGCTTTCTTT. It codes for CSVVGRTEAFF. The full variable domain, rest sourced from reference TRBV29-1 and TRBJ1-1, is SAVISQKPSRDICQRGTSLTIQCQVDSQVTMMFWYRQQPGQSLTLIATANQGSEATYESGFVIDKFPISRPNLTFSTLTVSNMSPEDSSIYLCSVVGRTEAFFGQGTRLTVV.

The J gene is TRBJ2-7, the V gene TRBV19; D unresolved. This CDR3 is built from 14 residues. V shed 3 bases and J shed 2 bases, with 11 bases lying between them. Germline V gene sequence: CDR1 LNHDA, CDR2 SQIVND (reference sequence). CDR3 sequence: CASSILSRPYEQYF. CDR3 in DNA: TGTGCCAGTAGTATCCTGTCTAGACCCTACGAGCAGTACTTC. The entire variable domain, with the rest obtained from reference TRBV19 and TRBJ2-7, is as follows: DGGITQSPKYLFRKEGQNVTLSCEQNLNHDAMYWYRQDPGQGLRLIYYSQIVNDFQKGDIAEGYSVSREKKESFPLTVTSAQKNPTAFYLCASSILSRPYEQYFGPGTRLTVT.

There are a few counts of this clone. The chain recombines TRBV15 with TRBJ2-2; 9 nucleotides match TRBD2. V lost 0 bases and J lost 7; bases outside the gene matches: 12. The length of the CDR3 is 18 residues. The V gene's germline CDR1 is LNHNV and CDR2 YYDKDF (reference sequence). CDR3 region: CATSRDTPGAGGVGELFF. The CDR3 region has the DNA TGTGCCACCAGCAGAGATACCCCTGGGGCGGGAGGGGTCGGGGAGCTGTTTTTT.

The chain combines TRBV4-3 with TRBJ2-1, with D possibly matching TRBD1 (5 bases). The germline gives CDR1 LGHNA, CDR2 YSLEER. V gave up 0 bases and J gave up 7 bases, with 13 bases separating them. The CDR3 runs to 15 residues. CDR3 amino acids: CASSQDRAFSNEQFF. The CDR3 nucleotides are TGCGCCAGCAGCCAAGACAGGGCGTTCAGTAATGAGCAGTTCTTC.

The V and J genes are TRBV7-2 and TRBJ2-7; D is unresolved. The length of the CDR3 is 12 residues. Trimming took off 1 base at V and 5 bases at J, with 6 bases between the two ends. Germline assignment: CDR1 SGHTA and CDR2 FQGNSA. CDR3: CASSLDSNEQYF. In DNA form, the CDR3 reads TGTGCCAGCAGCTTAGATAGTAACGAGCAGTACTTC.

The CDR3: CASSETQGSVGQETQYF. In nucleotides, the CDR3 is TGTGCCAGCTCAGAAACCCAGGGTTCGGTGGGCCAAGAGACCCAGTACTTC. The rearrangement joins TRBV18 to TRBJ2-5; possible D gene TRBD1, 5 bases. The length of the CDR3 is 17 residues. The germline gives CDR1 KGHSH, CDR2 LQKENI. V was clipped by 5 bases and J by 1 base, with 20 bases between them. Variable domain in full (rest from reference TRBV18 and TRBJ2-5): NAGVMQNPRHLVRRRGQEARLRCSPMKGHSHVYWYRQLPEEGLKFMVYLQKENIIDESGMPKERFSAEFPKEGPSILRIQQVVRGDSAAYFCASSETQGSVGQETQYFGPGTRLLVL.